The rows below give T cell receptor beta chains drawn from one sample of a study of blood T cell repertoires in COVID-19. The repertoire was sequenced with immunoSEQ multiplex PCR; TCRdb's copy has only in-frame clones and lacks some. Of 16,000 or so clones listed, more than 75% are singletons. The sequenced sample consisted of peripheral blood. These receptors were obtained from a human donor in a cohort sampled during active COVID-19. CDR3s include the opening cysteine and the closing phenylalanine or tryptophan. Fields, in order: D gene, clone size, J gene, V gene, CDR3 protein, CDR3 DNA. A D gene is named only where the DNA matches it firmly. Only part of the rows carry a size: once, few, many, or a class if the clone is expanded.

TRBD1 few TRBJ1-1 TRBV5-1 CASSFATGENTEAFF TGCGCCAGCAGCTTCGCGACAGGGGAGAACACTGAAGCTTTCTTT
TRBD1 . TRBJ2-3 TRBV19 CASSMRPTGFSTDTQYF TGTGCCAGTAGTATGCGCCCGACAGGGTTCAGCACAGATACGCAGTATTTT
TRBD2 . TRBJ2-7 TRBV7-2 CASSQTSGGVYEQYF TGTGCCAGCAGCCAAACTAGCGGGGGGGTTTACGAGCAGTACTTC
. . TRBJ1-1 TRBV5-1 CASSRGGTEAFF TGCGCCAGCAGCCGGGGGGGAACTGAAGCTTTCTTT
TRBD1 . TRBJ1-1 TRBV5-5 CASSLTGVSGNTEAFF TGTGCCAGCAGCTTGACAGGGGTGAGCGGGAACACTGAAGCTTTCTTT
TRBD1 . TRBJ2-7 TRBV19 CASTGTADSYEQYF TGTGCCAGTACCGGGACAGCTGACTCCTACGAGCAGTACTTC
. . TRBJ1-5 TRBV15 CATKGFGGAEYQPQHF TGTGCCACCAAAGGCTTCGGCGGCGCTGAATATCAGCCCCAGCATTTT
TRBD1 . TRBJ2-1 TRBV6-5 CASSYSGQWSEQFF TGTGCCAGCAGTTACTCGGGACAGTGGTCTGAGCAGTTCTTC
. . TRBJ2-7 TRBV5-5 CASSFQGSGRYEQYF TGTGCCAGCAGCTTTCAGGGGTCAGGAAGGTACGAGCAGTACTTC
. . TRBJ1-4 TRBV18 CASSPGRQGIEKLFF TGTGCCAGCTCACCAGGGCGCCAGGGGATTGAAAAACTGTTTTTT
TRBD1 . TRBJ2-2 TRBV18 CASSPRTGNTGELFF TGTGCCAGCTCACCCCGGACAGGAAACACCGGGGAGCTGTTTTTT
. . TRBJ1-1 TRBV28 CASSPYPFGAGDTEAFF TGTGCCAGCAGTCCGTACCCCTTTGGGGCGGGGGACACTGAAGCTTTCTTT
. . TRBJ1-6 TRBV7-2 CASSLDPGNNSPLHF TGTGCCAGCAGCTTAGATCCAGGCAATAATTCACCCCTCCACTTT
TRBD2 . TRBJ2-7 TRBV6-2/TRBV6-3 CASSYSGRALYEQYF TGTGCCAGCAGTTACTCAGGGAGGGCACTCTACGAGCAGTACTTC
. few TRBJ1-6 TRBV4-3 CASSQALTADNSPLHF TGCGCCAGCAGCCAAGCATTGACAGCTGATAATTCACCCCTCCACTTT
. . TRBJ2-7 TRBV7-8 CASAWAQRDEQYF TGTGCCAGCGCCTGGGCACAACGCGACGAGCAGTACTTC
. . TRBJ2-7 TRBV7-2 CASSLERQSYEQYF TGTGCCAGCAGCTTAGAAAGACAGAGCTACGAGCAGTACTTC
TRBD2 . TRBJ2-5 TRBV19 CASSTTPGLAGLQETQYF TGTGCCAGTAGTACAACCCCCGGACTAGCGGGGTTACAAGAGACCCAGTACTTC
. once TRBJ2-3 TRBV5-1 CASSPGNQDTQYF TGCGCCAGCAGCCCGGGAAACCAGGATACGCAGTATTTT
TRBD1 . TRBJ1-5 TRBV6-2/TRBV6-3 CASSSQDRGSNQPQHF TGTGCCAGCAGTTCACAGGACAGGGGCTCCAATCAGCCCCAGCATTTT
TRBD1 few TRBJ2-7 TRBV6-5 CASKPTGQGVYEQYF TGTGCCAGCAAACCCACCGGACAGGGGGTGTACGAGCAGTACTTC
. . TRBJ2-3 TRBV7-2 CASSIYTDTQYF TGTGCCAGCAGTATATACACAGATACGCAGTATTTT
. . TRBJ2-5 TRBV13 CASTRREVRDETQYF TGTGCCAGCACCCGTAGGGAGGTCAGGGATGAGACCCAGTACTTC
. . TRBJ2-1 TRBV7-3 CASSRGVTYNEQFF TGTGCCAGCAGCCGCGGGGTGACCTACAATGAGCAGTTCTTC
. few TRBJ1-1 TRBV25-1 CASSEYLGGTEAFF TGTGCCAGCAGTGAATATTTGGGGGGCACTGAAGCTTTCTTT
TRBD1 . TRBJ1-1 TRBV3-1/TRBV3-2 CASSPQLGQGYTEAFF TGTGCCAGCAGCCCTCAGCTTGGACAGGGATACACTGAAGCTTTCTTT
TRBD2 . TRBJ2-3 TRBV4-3 CASSQERSGELDTQYF TGCGCCAGCAGCCAAGAACGTAGCGGGGAGTTAGATACGCAGTATTTT
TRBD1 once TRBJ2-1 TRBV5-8 CASSLYWTGGPIVNNEQFF TGTGCCAGCAGCTTATACTGGACAGGGGGGCCTATAGTCAACAATGAGCAGTTCTTC
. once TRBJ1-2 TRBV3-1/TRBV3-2 CASSQVSGVDGYTF TGTGCCAGCAGCCAAGTTTCAGGGGTTGATGGCTACACCTTC
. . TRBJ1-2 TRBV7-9 CASSLVSINYGYTF TGTGCCAGCAGCTTAGTGTCAATTAACTATGGCTACACCTTC
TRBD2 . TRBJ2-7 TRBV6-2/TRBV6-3 CASSILAGGMYEQYF TGTGCCAGCAGTATCCTAGCGGGGGGGATGTACGAGCAGTACTTC
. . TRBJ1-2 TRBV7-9 CASSLGQNYGYTF TGTGCCAGCAGCTTAGGGCAGAACTATGGCTACACCTTC
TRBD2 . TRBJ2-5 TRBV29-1 CSVGLAGGETQYF TGCAGCGTTGGACTAGCGGGGGGTGAGACCCAGTACTTC
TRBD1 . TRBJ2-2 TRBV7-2 CASSFLGQAGGELFF TGTGCCAGCAGTTTTCTTGGACAGGCGGGCGGGGAGCTGTTTTTT
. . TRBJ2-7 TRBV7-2 CASSPRLVGEDYEQYF TGTGCCAGCAGCCCCCGGCTTGTGGGGGAGGACTACGAGCAGTACTTC
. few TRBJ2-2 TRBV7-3 CASSLVLNTGELFF TGTGCCAGCAGTTTAGTATTGAACACCGGGGAGCTGTTTTTT
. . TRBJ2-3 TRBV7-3 CASSYRGASTDTQYF TGTGCCAGCAGCTATCGGGGGGCGAGCACAGATACGCAGTATTTT
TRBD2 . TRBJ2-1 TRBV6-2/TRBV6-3 CASSYGRGGSGGPLYNEQFF TGTGCCAGCAGTTACGGCCGAGGGGGTAGCGGGGGCCCACTATACAATGAGCAGTTCTTC
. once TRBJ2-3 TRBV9 CASSVSTDTQYF TGTGCCAGCAGCGTTAGTACAGATACGCAGTATTTT
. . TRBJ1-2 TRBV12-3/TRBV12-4 CASSLATGSGYTF TGTGCCAGCAGTTTAGCCACAGGCAGTGGCTACACCTTC
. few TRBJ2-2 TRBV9 CASSVGLNTGELFF TGTGCCAGCAGCGTAGGGCTGAACACCGGGGAGCTGTTTTTT
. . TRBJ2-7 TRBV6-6 CASSLTRGIDEQYF TGTGCCAGCAGTTTAACTCGGGGTATCGACGAGCAGTACTTC
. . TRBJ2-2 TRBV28 CASIRGRWANTGELFF TGTGCCAGCATCAGGGGCCGGTGGGCGAACACCGGGGAGCTGTTTTTT
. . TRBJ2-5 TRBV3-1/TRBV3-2 CASSPSGTQRETQYF TGTGCCAGCAGCCCCTCGGGGACTCAAAGGGAGACCCAGTACTTC